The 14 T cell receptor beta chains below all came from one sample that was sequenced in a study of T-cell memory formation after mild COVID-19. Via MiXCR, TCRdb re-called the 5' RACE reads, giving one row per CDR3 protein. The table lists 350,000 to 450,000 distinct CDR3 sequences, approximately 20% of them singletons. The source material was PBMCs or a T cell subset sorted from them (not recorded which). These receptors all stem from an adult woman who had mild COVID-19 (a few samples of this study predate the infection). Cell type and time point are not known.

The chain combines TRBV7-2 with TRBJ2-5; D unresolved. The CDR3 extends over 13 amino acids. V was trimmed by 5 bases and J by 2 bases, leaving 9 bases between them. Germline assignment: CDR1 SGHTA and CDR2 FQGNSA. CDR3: CASSQNRQETQYF. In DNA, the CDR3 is TGTGCCAGCAGCCAAAACAGACAAGAGACCCAGTACTTC.

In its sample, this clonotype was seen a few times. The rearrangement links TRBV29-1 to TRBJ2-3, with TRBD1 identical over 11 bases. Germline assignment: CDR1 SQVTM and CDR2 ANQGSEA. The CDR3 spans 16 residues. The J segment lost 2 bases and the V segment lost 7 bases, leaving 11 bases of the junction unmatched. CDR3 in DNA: TGCAGCGCCACTCCCAGGACAGGGGGCTTCACAGATACGCAGTATTTT. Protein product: CSATPRTGGFTDTQYF.

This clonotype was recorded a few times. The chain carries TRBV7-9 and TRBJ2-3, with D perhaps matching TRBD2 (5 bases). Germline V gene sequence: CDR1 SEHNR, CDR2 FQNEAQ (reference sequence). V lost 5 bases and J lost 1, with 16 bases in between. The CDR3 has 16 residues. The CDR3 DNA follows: TGTGCCAGCAGCCCCCGTTTGGGGAGAGGCACAGATACGCAGTATTTT. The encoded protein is CASSPRLGRGTDTQYF. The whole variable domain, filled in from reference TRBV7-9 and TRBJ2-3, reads DTGVSQNPRHKITKRGQNVTFRCDPISEHNRLYWYRQTLGQGPEFLTYFQNEAQLEKSRLLSDRFSAERPKGSFSTLEIQRTEQGDSAMYLCASSPRLGRGTDTQYFGPGTRLTVL.

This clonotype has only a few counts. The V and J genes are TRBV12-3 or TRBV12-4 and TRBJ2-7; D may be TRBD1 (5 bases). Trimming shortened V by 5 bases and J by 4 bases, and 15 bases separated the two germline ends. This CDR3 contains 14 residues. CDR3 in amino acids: CASSQFGHGYEQYF. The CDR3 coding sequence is TGTGCCAGCAGTCAATTTGGACACGGTTACGAGCAGTACTTC.

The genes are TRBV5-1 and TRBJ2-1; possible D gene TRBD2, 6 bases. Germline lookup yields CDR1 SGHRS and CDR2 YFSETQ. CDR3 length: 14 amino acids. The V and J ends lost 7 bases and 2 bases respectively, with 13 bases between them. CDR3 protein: CASQDYPTYNEQFF. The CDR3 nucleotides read TGCGCCAGCCAGGACTACCCGACCTACAATGAGCAGTTCTTC.

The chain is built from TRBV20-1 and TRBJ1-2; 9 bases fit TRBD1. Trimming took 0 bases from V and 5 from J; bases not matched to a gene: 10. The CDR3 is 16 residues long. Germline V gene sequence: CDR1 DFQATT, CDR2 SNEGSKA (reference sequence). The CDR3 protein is CSARESGTGRWYGYTF. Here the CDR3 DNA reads TGCAGTGCTAGAGAATCCGGGACAGGGCGGTGGTATGGCTACACCTTC.

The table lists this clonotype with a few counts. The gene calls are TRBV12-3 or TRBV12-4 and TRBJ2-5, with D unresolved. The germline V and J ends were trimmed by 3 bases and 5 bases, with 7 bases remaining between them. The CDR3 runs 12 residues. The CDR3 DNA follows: TGTGCCAGCAGTTTGAGAGACGAGACCCAGTACTTC. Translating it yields CASSLRDETQYF.

The CDR3 sequence is CSVEGPTSGEQYF. The CDR3 DNA reads TGCAGCGTTGAGGGGCCGACTAGCGGCGAGCAGTACTTC. The chain uses TRBV29-1 and TRBJ2-7; the match to TRBD2 covers 9 bases. This CDR3 spans 13 amino acids. The V gene end was trimmed by 3 bases and the J gene end by 6 bases; junction bases not matched to a gene: 6. Germline CDR1 and CDR2: SQVTM and ANQGSEA.

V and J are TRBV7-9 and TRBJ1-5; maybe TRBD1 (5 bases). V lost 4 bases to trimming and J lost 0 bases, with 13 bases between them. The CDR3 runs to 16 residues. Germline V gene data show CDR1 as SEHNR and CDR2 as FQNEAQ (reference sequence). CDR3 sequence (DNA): TGTGCCAGCAGCTCGACCCGGGGCGATAGCAATCAGCCCCAGCATTTT. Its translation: CASSSTRGDSNQPQHF.

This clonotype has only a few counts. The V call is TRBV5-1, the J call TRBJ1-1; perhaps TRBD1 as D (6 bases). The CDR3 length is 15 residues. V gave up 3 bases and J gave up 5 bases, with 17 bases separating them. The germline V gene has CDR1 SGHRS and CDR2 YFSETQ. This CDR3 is CASSWTQGLGTEAFF. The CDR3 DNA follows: TGCGCCAGCAGCTGGACACAGGGCTTGGGGACTGAAGCTTTCTTT.

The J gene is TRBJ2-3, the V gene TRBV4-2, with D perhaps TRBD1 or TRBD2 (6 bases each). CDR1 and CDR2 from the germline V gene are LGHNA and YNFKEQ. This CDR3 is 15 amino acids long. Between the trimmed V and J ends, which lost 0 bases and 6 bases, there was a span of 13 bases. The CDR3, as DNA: TGTGCCAGCAGCCAAGATCGAGGGGGGCCGGATACGCAGTATTTT. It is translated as CASSQDRGGPDTQYF.

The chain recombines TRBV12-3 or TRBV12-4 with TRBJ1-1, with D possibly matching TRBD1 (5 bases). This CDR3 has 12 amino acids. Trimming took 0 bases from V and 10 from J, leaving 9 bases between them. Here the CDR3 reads CASSLAGAVAFF. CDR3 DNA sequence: TGTGCCAGCAGTTTAGCAGGGGCCGTAGCTTTCTTT.

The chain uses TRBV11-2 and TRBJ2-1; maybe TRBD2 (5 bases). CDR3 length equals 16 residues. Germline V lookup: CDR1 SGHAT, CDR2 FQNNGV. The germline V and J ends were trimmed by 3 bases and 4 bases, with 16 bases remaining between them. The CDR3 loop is CASSLRVSPPYNEQFF. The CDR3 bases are TGTGCCAGCAGCTTGCGGGTGAGTCCCCCATACAATGAGCAGTTCTTC.

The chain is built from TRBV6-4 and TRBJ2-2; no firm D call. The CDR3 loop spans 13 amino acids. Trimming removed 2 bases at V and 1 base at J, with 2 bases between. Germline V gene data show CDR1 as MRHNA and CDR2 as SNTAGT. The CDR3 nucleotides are TGTGCCAGCAGTGACAGGAACACCGGGGAGCTGTTTTTT. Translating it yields CASSDRNTGELFF.